This TCR beta chain stems from a study of OX40 agonist ivuxolimab in advanced cancers. As for the study in general: Patients enrolled in dose escalation were diagnosed with hepatocellular carcinoma, melanoma, renal cell or head and neck cancer. Broader study findings: At doses 0.1 to 3.0 mg/kg, CD4+ and CD8+ clones expanded.

This CDR3 spans 17 amino acids. V lost 4 bases and J 0 bases, leaving 18 bases between the germline ends. CDR1 is SGDLS, CDR2 YYNGEE, per germline. Points on this clone: Its antigen is not known.

The method was immunoSEQ multiplex PCR; TCRdb's version includes in-frame clones alone and lacks a portion of them. This sample has under 55,000 clones, with 82% found just once. V gene TRBV9 combines with J gene TRBJ2-3, with D possibly matching TRBD2 (5 bases). This sequence was found in an adult with an advanced solid tumor such as melanoma, head and neck, liver or kidney cancer. Sample: CD4+ or CD8+ T cells sorted from blood, taken in a trial of the OX40 agonist ivuxolimab. Written as DNA, the CDR3 is TGTGCCAGCAGCCCGCGGACTCCTACCTTTAGCACAGATACGCAGTATTTT. Its protein is CASSPRTPTFSTDTQYF.